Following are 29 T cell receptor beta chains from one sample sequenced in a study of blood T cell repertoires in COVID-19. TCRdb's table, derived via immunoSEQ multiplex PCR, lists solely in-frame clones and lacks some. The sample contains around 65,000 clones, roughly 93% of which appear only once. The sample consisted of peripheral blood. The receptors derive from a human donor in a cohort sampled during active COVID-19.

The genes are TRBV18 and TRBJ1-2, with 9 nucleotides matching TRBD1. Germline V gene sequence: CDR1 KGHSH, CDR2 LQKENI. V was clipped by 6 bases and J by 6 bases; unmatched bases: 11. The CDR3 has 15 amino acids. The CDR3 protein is CASSPIVTGGDGYTF. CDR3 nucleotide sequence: TGTGCCAGCTCCCCCATAGTTACAGGGGGCGATGGCTACACCTTC.

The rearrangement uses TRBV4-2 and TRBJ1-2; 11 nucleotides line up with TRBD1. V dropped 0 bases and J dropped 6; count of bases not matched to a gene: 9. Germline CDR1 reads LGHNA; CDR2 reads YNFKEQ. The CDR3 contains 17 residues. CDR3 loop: CASSQEPGQGVSNGYTF. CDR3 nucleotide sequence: TGTGCCAGCAGCCAAGAGCCGGGACAGGGGGTGTCGAATGGCTACACCTTC.

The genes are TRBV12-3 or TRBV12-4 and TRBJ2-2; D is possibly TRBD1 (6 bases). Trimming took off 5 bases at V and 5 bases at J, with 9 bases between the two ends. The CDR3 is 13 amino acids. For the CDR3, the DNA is TGTGCCAGCAGTACTACAGGGACCGGGGAGCTGTTTTTT. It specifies CASSTTGTGELFF.

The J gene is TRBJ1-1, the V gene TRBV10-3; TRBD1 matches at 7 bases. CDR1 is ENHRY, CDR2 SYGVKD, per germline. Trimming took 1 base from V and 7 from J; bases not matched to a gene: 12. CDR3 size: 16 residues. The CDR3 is CAISEFAQGSGSEAFF. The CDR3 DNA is TGTGCCATCAGTGAGTTTGCACAGGGGAGTGGGAGTGAAGCTTTCTTT.

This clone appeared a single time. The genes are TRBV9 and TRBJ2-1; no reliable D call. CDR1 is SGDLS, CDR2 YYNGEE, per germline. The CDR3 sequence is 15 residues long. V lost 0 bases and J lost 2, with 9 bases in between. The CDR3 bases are TGTGCCAGCAGCGTAGTTTCGTCAGCCTACAATGAGCAGTTCTTC. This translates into CASSVVSSAYNEQFF.

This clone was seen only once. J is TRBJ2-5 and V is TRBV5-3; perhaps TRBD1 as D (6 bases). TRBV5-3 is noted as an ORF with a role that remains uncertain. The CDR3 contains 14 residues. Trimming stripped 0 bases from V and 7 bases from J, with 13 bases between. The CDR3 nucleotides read TGTGCCAGAAGCTTGGTACTCCAAGGGGGGACCCAGTACTTC. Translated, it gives CARSLVLQGGTQYF.

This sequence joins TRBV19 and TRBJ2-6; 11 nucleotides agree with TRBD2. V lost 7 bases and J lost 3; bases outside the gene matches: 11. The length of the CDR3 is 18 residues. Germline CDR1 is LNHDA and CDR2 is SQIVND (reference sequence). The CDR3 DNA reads TGTGCCAGTACCCCGGGGACTAGCGGTTTTAGTGGGGCCAACGTCCTGACTTTC. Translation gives CASTPGTSGFSGANVLTF.

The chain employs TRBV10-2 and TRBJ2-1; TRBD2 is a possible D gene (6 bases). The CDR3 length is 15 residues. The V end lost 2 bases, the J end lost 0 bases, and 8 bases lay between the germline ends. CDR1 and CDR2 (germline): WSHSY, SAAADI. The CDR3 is CASSERGTSYNEQFF. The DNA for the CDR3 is TGCGCCAGCAGTGAGCGCGGGACCTCCTACAATGAGCAGTTCTTC.

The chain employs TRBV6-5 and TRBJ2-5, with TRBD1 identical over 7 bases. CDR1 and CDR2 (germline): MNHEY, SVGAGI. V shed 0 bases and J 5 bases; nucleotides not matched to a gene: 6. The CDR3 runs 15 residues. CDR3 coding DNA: TGTGCCAGCAGTTACTCGCCCAGGGGGAGTGAGACCCAGTACTTC. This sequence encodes CASSYSPRGSETQYF.

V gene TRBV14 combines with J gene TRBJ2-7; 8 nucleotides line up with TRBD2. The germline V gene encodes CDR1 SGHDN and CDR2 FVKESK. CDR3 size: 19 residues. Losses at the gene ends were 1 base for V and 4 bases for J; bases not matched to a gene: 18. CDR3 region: CASSQADFSVAGSLYEQYF. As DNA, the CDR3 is TGTGCCAGCAGCCAAGCCGACTTCTCGGTAGCGGGGAGCCTTTACGAGCAGTACTTC.

The CDR3 sequence is CASSIGTGQNQPQHF. Written as DNA, the CDR3 is TGTGCCAGTAGTATAGGGACAGGTCAAAATCAGCCCCAGCATTTT. The rearrangement uses TRBV19 and TRBJ1-5, with 7 bases that match TRBD1. CDR1 LNHDA and CDR2 SQIVND come from the germline V gene (reference sequence). This CDR3 contains 15 residues. Losses at the gene ends were 1 base for V and 4 bases for J; bases not matched to a gene: 4.

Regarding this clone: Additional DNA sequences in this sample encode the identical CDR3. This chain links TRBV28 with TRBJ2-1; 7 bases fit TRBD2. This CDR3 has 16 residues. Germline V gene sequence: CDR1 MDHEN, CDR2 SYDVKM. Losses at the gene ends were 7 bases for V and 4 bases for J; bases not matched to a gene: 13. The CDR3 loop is CASIPSGRALYNEQFF. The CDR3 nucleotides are TGTGCCAGCATTCCCTCGGGGAGGGCCCTTTACAATGAGCAGTTCTTC.

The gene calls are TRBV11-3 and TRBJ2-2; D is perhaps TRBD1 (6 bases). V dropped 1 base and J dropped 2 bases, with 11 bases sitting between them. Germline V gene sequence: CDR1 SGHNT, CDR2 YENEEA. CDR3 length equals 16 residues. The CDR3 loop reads CASSLVRGHNTGELFF. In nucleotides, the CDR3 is TGTGCCAGCAGCTTAGTCAGGGGACATAACACCGGGGAGCTGTTTTTT. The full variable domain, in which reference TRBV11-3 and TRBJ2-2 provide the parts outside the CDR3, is EAGVVQSPRYKIIEKKQPVAFWCNPISGHNTLYWYLQNLGQGPELLIRYENEEAVDDSQLPKDRFSAERLKGVDSTLKIQPAELGDSAVYLCASSLVRGHNTGELFFGEGSRLTVL.

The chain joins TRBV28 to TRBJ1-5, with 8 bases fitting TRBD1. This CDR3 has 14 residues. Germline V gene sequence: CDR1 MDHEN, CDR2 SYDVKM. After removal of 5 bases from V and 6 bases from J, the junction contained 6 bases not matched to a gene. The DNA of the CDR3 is TGTGCCAGCAGTACCGACAGGGGACTTCAGCCCCAGCATTTT. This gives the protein CASSTDRGLQPQHF.

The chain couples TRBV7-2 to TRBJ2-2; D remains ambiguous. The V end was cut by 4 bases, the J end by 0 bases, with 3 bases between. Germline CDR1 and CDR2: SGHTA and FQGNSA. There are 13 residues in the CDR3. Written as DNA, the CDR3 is TGTGCCAGCAGCTCGTCGAACACCGGGGAGCTGTTTTTT. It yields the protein CASSSSNTGELFF.

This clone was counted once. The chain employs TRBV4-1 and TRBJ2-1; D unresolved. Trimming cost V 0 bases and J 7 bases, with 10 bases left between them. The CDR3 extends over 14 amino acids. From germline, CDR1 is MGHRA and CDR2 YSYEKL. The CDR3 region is CASSQEGPRNEQFF. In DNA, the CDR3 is TGCGCCAGCAGCCAAGAAGGTCCGCGGAATGAGCAGTTCTTC.

CDR3: CSVETGGITEQYF. The CDR3 DNA follows: TGCAGCGTGGAAACAGGGGGCATAACGGAGCAGTACTTC. The chain combines TRBV29-1 with TRBJ2-7; 9 bases match TRBD1. With V trimmed by 6 bases and J by 7 bases, 10 bases remained unmatched. The length of the CDR3 is 13 residues. Germline assignment: CDR1 SQVTM and CDR2 ANQGSEA.

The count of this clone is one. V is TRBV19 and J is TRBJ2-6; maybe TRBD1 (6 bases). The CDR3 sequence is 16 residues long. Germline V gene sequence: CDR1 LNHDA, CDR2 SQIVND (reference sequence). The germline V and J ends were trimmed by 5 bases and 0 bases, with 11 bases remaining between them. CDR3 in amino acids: CASSATGYSGANVLTF. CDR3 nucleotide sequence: TGTGCCAGTAGTGCTACAGGGTACTCTGGGGCCAACGTCCTGACTTTC.

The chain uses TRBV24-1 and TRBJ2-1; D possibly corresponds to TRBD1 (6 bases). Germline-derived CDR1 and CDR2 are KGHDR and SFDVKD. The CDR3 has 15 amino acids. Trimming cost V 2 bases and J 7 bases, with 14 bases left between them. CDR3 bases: TGTGCCACCAGTGATTACAGGGACCATGGGAATGAGCAGTTCTTC. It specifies CATSDYRDHGNEQFF.

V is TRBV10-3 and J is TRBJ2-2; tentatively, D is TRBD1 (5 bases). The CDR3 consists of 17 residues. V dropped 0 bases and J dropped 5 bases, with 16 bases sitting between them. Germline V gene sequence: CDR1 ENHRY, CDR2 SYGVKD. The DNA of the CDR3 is TGTGCCATCAGTGAGTCTCCAGGGTCTCTTAAAACCGGGGAGCTGTTTTTT. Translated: CAISESPGSLKTGELFF.

CDR3 coding DNA: TGTGCCAGCGGCCCCGAGACAGGGGCCGGAGAGACCCAGTACTTC. The encoded protein is CASGPETGAGETQYF. The V and J genes are TRBV2 and TRBJ2-5; 8 bases line up with TRBD1. Trimming at V came to 8 bases and at J to 4 bases, leaving 12 bases not matched to a gene. Germline loops: CDR1 SNHLY, CDR2 FYNNEI. CDR3 length: 15 amino acids.

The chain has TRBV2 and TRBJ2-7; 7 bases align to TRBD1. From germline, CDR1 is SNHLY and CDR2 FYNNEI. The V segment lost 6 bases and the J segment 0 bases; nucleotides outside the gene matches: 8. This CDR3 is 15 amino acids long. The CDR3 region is CASRTEQGSSYEQYF. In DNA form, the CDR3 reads TGTGCCAGCAGAACTGAACAGGGGAGCTCCTACGAGCAGTACTTC.

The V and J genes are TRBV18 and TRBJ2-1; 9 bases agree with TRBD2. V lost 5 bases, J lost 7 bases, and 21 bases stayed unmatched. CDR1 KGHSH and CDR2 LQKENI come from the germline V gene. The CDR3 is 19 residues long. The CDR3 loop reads CASSLDTTSGLRWGNEQFF. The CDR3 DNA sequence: TGTGCCAGCTCATTAGATACGACTAGCGGACTAAGGTGGGGGAATGAGCAGTTCTTC.

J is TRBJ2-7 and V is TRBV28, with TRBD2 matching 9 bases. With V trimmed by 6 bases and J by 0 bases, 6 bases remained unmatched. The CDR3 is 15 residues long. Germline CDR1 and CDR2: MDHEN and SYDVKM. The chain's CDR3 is CASSSDSGSSYEQYF. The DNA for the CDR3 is TGTGCCAGCAGCAGCGATAGCGGGAGCTCCTACGAGCAGTACTTC.

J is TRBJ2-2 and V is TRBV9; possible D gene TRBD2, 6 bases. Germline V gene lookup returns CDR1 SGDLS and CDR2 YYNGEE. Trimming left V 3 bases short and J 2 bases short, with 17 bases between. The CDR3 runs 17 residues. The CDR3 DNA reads TGTGCCAGCAGCGCCCATGCCGGGGGAATTAACACCGGGGAGCTGTTTTTT. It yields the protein CASSAHAGGINTGELFF.

The CDR3 region is CASSLLGGENYGYTF. In nucleotides, the CDR3 is TGTGCCAGCAGCCTCTTAGGGGGGGAGAACTATGGCTACACCTTC. V usage is TRBV27 and J usage is TRBJ1-2, with D tentatively TRBD1 (6 bases). The length of the CDR3 is 15 residues. Trimming removed 6 bases from V and 2 bases from J, with 16 bases in between. The germline gives CDR1 MNHEY, CDR2 SMNVEV (reference sequence).

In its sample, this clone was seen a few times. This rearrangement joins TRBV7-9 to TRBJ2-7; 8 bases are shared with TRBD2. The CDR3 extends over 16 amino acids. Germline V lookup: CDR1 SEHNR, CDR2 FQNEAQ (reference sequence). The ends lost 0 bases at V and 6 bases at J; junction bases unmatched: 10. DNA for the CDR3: TGTGCCAGCAGCTTAGCGGGGGCTAGCGGGCTTGGCGAGCAGTACTTC. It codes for CASSLAGASGLGEQYF.

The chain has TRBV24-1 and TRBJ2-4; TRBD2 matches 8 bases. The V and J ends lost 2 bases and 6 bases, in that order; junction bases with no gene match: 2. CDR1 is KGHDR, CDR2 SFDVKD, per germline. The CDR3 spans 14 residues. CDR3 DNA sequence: TGTGCCACCAGTGATTACGGGGGGGGAAACATTCAGTACTTC. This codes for CATSDYGGGNIQYF.

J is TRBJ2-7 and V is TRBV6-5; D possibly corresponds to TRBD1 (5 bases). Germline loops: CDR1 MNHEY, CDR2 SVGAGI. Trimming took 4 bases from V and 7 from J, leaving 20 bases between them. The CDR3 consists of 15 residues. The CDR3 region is CASSSKPGNDREQYF. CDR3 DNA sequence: TGTGCCAGCAGTTCCAAACCAGGGAACGACCGGGAGCAGTACTTC.